These 17 T cell receptor beta chains were all obtained from the same sample, sequenced in a study of T cells in Graves' hyperthyroidism and ophthalmopathy. TCR beta CDR3 regions were amplified from RNA. Initially, a first-round RT-PCR of the TCR CDR3 employed the HTBI primer set. MiXCR, run by TCRdb on the multiplex PCR reads, gives a single entry per CDR3 protein. This sample has 550,000 to 600,000 distinct CDR3 sequences, with approximately 15% found just once. Sequencing input: blood. These receptors all come from a woman younger than 35 with Graves' ophthalmopathy.

Ten or more counts support this clonotype. J is TRBJ2-3 and V is TRBV13; 8 bases line up with TRBD1. Trimming removed 5 bases from V and 1 base from J; junction bases left unmatched: 8. This CDR3 has 16 residues. The germline CDR1 and CDR2 sequences are PRHDT and FYEKMQ (reference sequence). The CDR3 spells CASSARQGYGTDTQYF. The DNA of the CDR3 is TGTGCCAGCAGCGCCCGACAGGGGTATGGCACAGATACGCAGTATTTT.

V gene TRBV20-1 combines with J gene TRBJ2-4; the match to TRBD2 covers 9 bases. In germline, CDR1 is DFQATT, CDR2 SNEGSKA (reference sequence). The CDR3 sequence is 19 residues long. The V segment lost 3 bases and the J segment 3 bases; nucleotides outside the gene matches: 18. The CDR3 reads CSASLWGSGSSESKNIQYF. The CDR3 nucleotides are TGCAGTGCTAGCTTGTGGGGTAGCGGGAGTTCAGAGAGCAAAAACATTCAGTACTTC.

This clonotype came up many times. The V gene is TRBV2, the J gene TRBJ2-7, with TRBD2 matching over 7 bases. V was clipped by 4 bases and J by 4 bases; unmatched bases: 22. The germline V gene encodes CDR1 SNHLY and CDR2 FYNNEI. The CDR3 runs 19 residues. CDR3 in amino acids: CASSGSDLGTTQLIYEQYF. As DNA, the CDR3 is TGTGCCAGCAGTGGAAGCGACCTTGGGACTACTCAGCTTATTTACGAGCAGTACTTC. The variable domain in full, with the rest retrieved from reference TRBV2 and TRBJ2-7, is EPEVTQTPSHQVTQMGQEVILRCVPISNHLYFYWYRQILGQKVEFLVSFYNNEISEKSEIFDDQFSVERPDGSNFTLKIRSTKLEDSAMYFCASSGSDLGTTQLIYEQYFGPGTRLTVT.

This clonotype was counted at least ten times. The genes are TRBV4-2 and TRBJ2-3, with 13 bases lining up with TRBD2. Per germline, CDR1 LGHNA and CDR2 YNFKEQ. There are 16 residues in the CDR3. V shed 5 bases, J shed 2 bases, and the junction held 4 bases outside the gene matches. CDR3 DNA sequence: TGTGCCAGCAGCTTAACTAGCGGGAGGGCCACAGATACGCAGTATTTT. Its protein is CASSLTSGRATDTQYF.

This sequence joins TRBV14 and TRBJ2-1; maybe TRBD2 (5 bases). The CDR3 runs 17 residues. Germline CDR1 and CDR2: SGHDN and FVKESK. V was clipped by 0 bases and J by 0 bases, with 12 bases between them. The CDR3 bases are TGTGCCAGCAGCCAAGATCCTGTAACTAGCTCCTACAATGAGCAGTTCTTC. Its protein product is CASSQDPVTSSYNEQFF.

V usage is TRBV6-2 or TRBV6-3 and J usage is TRBJ1-1; no clear D gene. V was shortened by 6 bases and J by 1 base, with 15 bases between the two germline ends. CDR3 size: 15 residues. CDR1 is MNHEY, CDR2 SVGEGT, per germline. The CDR3 loop is CASSSYRAPNTEAFF. The DNA for the CDR3 is TGTGCCAGCAGCTCCTACCGGGCTCCGAACACTGAAGCTTTCTTT.

In its sample, this clonotype was seen many times. J is TRBJ1-4 and V is TRBV6-6; the match to TRBD1 covers 10 bases. Trimming cost V 4 bases and J 6 bases; bases outside gene matches: 2. CDR1 is MNHNY and CDR2 is SVGAGI in the germline V gene (reference sequence). The CDR3 loop spans 14 amino acids. CDR3 nucleotides: TGTGCCAGCAGTTCGGGACAGGGGTATGAAAAACTGTTTTTT. Protein: CASSSGQGYEKLFF.

CDR3 in amino acids: CASSTDRPRGTGELFF. The CDR3, as DNA: TGTGCCAGTAGTACAGACAGGCCCCGAGGCACCGGGGAGCTGTTTTTT. The chain recombines TRBV19 with TRBJ2-2; maybe TRBD1 (6 bases). Trimming removed 4 bases from V and 4 bases from J, with 16 bases in between. Germline CDR1 LNHDA, CDR2 SQIVND (reference sequence). The CDR3 has 16 amino acids.

This clonotype was seen at least ten times. This chain connects TRBV12-3 or TRBV12-4 to TRBJ2-1, with TRBD2 matching over 10 bases. The CDR3 is made up of 17 amino acids. Unmatched junction bases numbered 6, after V lost 1 base and J lost 3 bases. Written as DNA, the CDR3 is TGTGCCAGCAGTTTAGGCCTTAGCGGGAGGTACTACAATGAGCAGTTCTTC. It translates to CASSLGLSGRYYNEQFF.

This clonotype showed up many times. The CDR3 region has the DNA TGTGCCTGGAGTGCTGGGGCGGGAACCTACGAGCAGTACTTC. As protein: CAWSAGAGTYEQYF. This chain uses TRBV30 with TRBJ2-7; maybe TRBD2 (6 bases). The CDR3 is 14 residues long. The ends were cut back, 1 base at V and 2 bases at J, with 12 bases in the middle. The germline gives CDR1 GTSNPN, CDR2 SVGIG (reference sequence).

This clonotype was seen repeatedly, ten times or more. The chain couples TRBV5-1 to TRBJ2-3; D remains ambiguous. CDR1 is SGHRS, CDR2 YFSETQ, per germline. V was pared by 3 bases and J by 4 bases, with 12 bases between. The length of the CDR3 is 14 residues. The CDR3 is CASSSRGKADTQYF. In nucleotides, the CDR3 is TGCGCCAGCAGCTCCCGTGGAAAAGCAGATACGCAGTATTTT. The full variable domain, in which reference TRBV5-1 and TRBJ2-3 provide the parts outside the CDR3, is KAGVTQTPRYLIKTRGQQVTLSCSPISGHRSVSWYQQTPGQGLQFLFEYFSETQRNKGNFPGRFSGRQFSNSRSEMNVSTLELGDSALYLCASSSRGKADTQYFGPGTRLTVL.

This clonotype has more than one count but fewer than ten. The chain joins TRBV19 to TRBJ2-2; weak D call: TRBD2 (5 bases). The CDR3 runs 16 residues. Germline V gives CDR1 LNHDA, CDR2 SQIVND (reference sequence). Trimming shortened V by 5 bases and J by 8 bases, and 21 bases separated the two germline ends. The CDR3 DNA is TGTGCCAGTAGTTGGGGTTCGGGATACCTCGGTGGGGAGCTGTTTTTT. Its translation: CASSWGSGYLGGELFF.

This clonotype showed up many times. This chain joins TRBV4-1 and TRBJ2-1; the match to TRBD2 covers 9 bases. The length of the CDR3 is 18 residues. V was clipped by 1 base and J by 7 bases; unmatched bases: 14. The germline V gene has CDR1 MGHRA and CDR2 YSYEKL. This CDR3 is CASSQVLSTSGPRNEQFF. The CDR3 region has the DNA TGCGCCAGCAGCCAAGTCTTGTCTACTAGCGGGCCGAGAAATGAGCAGTTCTTC.

The rearrangement uses TRBV29-1 and TRBJ2-5, with a possible D match to TRBD1 (5 bases). Trimming removed 8 bases at V and 7 bases at J, with 17 bases between. The germline V gene has CDR1 SQVTM and CDR2 ANQGSEA. The CDR3 has 12 residues. CDR3 protein: CSFPRVLGTQYF. CDR3 nucleotides: TGCAGCTTCCCCAGGGTGTTGGGGACCCAGTACTTC.

This clonotype was counted between two and nine times. The V gene is TRBV14, the J gene TRBJ2-7; 7 bases match TRBD2. After removal of 4 bases from V and 0 bases from J, the junction contained 6 bases not matched to a gene. CDR1 and CDR2 from the germline V gene are SGHDN and FVKESK. This CDR3 is built from 15 residues. The chain's CDR3 is CASSPLARSSYEQYF. CDR3 coding DNA: TGTGCCAGCAGCCCACTAGCGAGGAGCTCCTACGAGCAGTACTTC.

Many counts were recorded for this clonotype. The chain carries TRBV4-3 and TRBJ2-1; 9 nucleotides align to TRBD2. CDR1 is LGHNA, CDR2 YSLEER, per germline. The length of the CDR3 is 16 residues. V lost 4 bases, J lost 3 bases, and 7 bases stayed unmatched. The CDR3 loop is CASSPSPSGDYNEQFF. DNA of the CDR3: TGCGCCAGCAGCCCCTCGCCTAGCGGGGACTACAATGAGCAGTTCTTC.

This clonotype was picked up a small number of times. The chain joins TRBV14 to TRBJ2-6; tentative D call: TRBD1 (5 bases). Germline V gene lookup returns CDR1 SGHDN and CDR2 FVKESK. The CDR3 has 18 residues. V was cut by 4 bases and J by 0 bases, with 16 bases left in between. CDR3: CASSLIRTGFSGANVLTF. The CDR3 bases are TGTGCCAGCAGCCTCATCCGAACAGGATTCTCTGGGGCCAACGTCCTGACTTTC.